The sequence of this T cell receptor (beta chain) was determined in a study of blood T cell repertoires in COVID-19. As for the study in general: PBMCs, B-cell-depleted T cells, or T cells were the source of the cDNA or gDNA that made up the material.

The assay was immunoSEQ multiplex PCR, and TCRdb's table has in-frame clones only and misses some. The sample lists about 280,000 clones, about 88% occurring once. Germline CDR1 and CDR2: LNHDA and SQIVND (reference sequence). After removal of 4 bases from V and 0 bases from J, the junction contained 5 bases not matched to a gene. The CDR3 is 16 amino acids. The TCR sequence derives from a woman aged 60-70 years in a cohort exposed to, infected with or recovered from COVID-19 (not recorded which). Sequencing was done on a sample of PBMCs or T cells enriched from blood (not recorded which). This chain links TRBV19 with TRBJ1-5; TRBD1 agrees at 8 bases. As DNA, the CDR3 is TGTGCCAGTAGTAATCAGGGGGCTGGTAGCAATCAGCCCCAGCATTTT. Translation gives CASSNQGAGSNQPQHF.